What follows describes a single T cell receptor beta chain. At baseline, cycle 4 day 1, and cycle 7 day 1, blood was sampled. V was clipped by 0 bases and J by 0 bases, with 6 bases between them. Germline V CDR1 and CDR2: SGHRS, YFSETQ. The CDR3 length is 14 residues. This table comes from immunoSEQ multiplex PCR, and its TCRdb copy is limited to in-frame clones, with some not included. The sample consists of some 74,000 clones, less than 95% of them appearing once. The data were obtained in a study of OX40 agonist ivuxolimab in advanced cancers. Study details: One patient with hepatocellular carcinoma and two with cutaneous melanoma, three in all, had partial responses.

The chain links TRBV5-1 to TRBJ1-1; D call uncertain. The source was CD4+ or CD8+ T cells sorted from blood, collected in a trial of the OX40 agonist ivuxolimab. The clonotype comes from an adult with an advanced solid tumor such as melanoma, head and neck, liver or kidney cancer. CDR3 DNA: TGCGCCAGCAGCTTGGTTCATCTGAACACTGAAGCTTTCTTT. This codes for CASSLVHLNTEAFF.